This T cell receptor (beta chain) was sequenced during a study of blood T cells in healthy people across ages. Whole-study context: Through template switching, about one barcoded beta molecule was captured per two T cells, as measured in model experiments.

This clonotype has a count of ten or more. The antigen is not known. The second PCR ran about 6 to 11 cycles with a sample-barcoded 5' primer and J-beta primers. One entry per CDR3 protein results from TCRdb running MiXCR on the 5' RACE reads. The sample includes more than 800,000 distinct CDR3 sequences, more than 25% of them seen just once. Notes on the study in general: Diversity of TCR beta per million T cells declined in a roughly linear way with age.

Every donor provided 9.5 to 10 milliliters of peripheral blood. The CDR3 runs to 15 residues. Germline CDR1 reads SGHTA; CDR2 reads FQGNSA. V was shortened by 1 base and J by 4 bases, with 11 bases between the two germline ends. The sample consisted of blood. The V and J genes are TRBV7-2 and TRBJ2-1; D uncertain. The sequence derives from a woman aged 80 or over in good health. CDR3 region: CASSLELNRYNEQFF. The CDR3 nucleotides are TGTGCCAGCAGCTTAGAGCTTAACAGATACAATGAGCAGTTCTTC.